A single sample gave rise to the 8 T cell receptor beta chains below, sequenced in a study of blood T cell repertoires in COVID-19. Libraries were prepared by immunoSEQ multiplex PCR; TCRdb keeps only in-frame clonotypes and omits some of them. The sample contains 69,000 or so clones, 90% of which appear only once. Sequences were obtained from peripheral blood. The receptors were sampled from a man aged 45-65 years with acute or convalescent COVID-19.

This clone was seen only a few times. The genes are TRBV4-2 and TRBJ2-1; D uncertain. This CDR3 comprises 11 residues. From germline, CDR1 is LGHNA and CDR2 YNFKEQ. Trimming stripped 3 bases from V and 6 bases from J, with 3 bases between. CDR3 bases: TGTGCCAGCAGCCACATCAATGAGCAGTTCTTC. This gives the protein CASSHINEQFF.

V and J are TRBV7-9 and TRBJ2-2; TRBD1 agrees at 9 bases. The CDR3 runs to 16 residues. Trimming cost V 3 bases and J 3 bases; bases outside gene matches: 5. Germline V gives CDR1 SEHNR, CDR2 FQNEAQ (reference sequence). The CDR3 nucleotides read TGTGCCAGCAGCTTCCCGGGACAGGGACACACCGGGGAGCTGTTTTTT. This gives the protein CASSFPGQGHTGELFF.

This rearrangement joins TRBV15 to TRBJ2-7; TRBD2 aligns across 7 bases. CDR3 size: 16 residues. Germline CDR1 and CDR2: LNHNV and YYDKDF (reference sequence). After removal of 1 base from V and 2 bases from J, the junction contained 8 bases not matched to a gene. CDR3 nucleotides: TGTGCCACCAGCAGAGGTAGAGCTAGCGGAGCCTACGAGCAGTACTTC. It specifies CATSRGRASGAYEQYF.

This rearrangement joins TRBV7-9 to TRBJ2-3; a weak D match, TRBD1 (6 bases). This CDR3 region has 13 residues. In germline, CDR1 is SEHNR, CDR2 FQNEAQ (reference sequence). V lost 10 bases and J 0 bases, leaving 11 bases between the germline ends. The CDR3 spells CATRDISTDTQYF. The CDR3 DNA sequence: TGTGCCACCCGGGACATAAGCACAGATACGCAGTATTTT.

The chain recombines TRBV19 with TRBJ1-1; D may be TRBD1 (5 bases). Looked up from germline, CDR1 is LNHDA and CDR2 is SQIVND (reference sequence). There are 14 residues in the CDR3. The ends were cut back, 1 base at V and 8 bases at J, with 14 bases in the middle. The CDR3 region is CASSIVTGGREAFF. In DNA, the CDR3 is TGTGCCAGTAGTATAGTAACGGGGGGTCGGGAAGCTTTCTTT.

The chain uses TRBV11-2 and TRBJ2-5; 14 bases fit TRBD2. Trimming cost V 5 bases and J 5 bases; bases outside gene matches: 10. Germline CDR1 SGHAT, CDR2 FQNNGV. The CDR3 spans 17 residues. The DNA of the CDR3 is TGTGCCAGCAGCCCCCGGACTAGCGGGAGGTTTTGGGAGACCCAGTACTTC. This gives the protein CASSPRTSGRFWETQYF.

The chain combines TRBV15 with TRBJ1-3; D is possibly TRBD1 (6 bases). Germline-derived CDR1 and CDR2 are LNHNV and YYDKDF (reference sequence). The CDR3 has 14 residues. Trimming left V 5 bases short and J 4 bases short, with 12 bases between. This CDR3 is CATSRRDRGNTIYF. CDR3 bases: TGTGCCACCAGCCGTCGAGACAGGGGAAACACCATATATTTT.

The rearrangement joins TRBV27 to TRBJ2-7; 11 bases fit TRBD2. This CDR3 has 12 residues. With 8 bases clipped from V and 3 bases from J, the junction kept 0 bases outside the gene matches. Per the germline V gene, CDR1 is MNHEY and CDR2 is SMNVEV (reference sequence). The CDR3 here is CASGTSGYEQYF. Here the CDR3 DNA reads TGTGCCAGCGGGACTAGCGGCTACGAGCAGTACTTC.